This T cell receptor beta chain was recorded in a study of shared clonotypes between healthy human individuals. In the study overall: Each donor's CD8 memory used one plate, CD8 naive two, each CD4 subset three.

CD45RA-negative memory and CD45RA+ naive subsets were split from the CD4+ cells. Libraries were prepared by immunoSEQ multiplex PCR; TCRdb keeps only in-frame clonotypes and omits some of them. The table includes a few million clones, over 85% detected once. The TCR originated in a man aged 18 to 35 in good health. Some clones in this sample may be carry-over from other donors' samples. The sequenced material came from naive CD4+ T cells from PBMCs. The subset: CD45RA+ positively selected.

CDR3 region: CAWSGGLQGNQPQHF. CDR3 bases: TGTGCCTGGAGTGGGGGTTTACAAGGGAATCAGCCCCAGCATTTT. This chain connects TRBV30 to TRBJ1-5; no firm D call. The CDR3 has 15 amino acids. V lost 1 base to trimming and J lost 4 bases, with 14 bases between them. CDR1 is GTSNPN, CDR2 SVGIG, per germline (reference sequence).